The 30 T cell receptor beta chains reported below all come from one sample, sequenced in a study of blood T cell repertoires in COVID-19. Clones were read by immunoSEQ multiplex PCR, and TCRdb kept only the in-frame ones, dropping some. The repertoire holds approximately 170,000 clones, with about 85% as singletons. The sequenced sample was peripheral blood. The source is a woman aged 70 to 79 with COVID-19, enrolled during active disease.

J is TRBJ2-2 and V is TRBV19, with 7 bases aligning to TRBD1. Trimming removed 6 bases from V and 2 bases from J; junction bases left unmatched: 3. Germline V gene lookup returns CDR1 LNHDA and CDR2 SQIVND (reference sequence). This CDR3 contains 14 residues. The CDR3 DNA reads TGTGCCAGTAGCCGGGACAGAAACACCGGGGAGCTGTTTTTT. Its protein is CASSRDRNTGELFF.

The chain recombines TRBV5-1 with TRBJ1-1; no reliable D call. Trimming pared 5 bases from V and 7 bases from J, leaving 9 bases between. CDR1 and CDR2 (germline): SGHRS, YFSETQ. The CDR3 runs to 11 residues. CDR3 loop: CASRRTGEAFF. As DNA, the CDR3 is TGCGCCAGCAGGCGAACGGGTGAAGCTTTCTTT.

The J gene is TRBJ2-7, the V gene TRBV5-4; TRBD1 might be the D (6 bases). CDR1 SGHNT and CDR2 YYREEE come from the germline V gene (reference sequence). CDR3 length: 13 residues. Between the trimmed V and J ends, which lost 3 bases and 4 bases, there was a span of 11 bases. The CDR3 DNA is TGTGCCAGCAGCTCCGGACAGAGTTACGAGCAGTACTTC. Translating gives CASSSGQSYEQYF.

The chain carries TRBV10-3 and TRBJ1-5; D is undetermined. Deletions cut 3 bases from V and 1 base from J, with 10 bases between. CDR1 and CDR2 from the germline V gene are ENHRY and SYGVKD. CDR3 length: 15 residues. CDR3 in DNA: TGTGCCATCAGTGAACTCGGGGAAAGCAATCAGCCCCAGCATTTT. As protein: CAISELGESNQPQHF.

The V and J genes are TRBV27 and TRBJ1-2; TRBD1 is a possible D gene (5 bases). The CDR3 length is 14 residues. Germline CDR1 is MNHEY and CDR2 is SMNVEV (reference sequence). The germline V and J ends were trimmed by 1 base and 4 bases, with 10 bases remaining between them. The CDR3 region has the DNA TGTGCCAGCAGTTTATTCGACAGCCTCTATGGCTACACCTTC. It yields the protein CASSLFDSLYGYTF.

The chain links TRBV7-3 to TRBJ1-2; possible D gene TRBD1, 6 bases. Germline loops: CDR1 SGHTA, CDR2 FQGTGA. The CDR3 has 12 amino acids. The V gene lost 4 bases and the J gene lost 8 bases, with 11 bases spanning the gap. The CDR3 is CASSSNRVGYTF. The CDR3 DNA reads TGTGCCAGCAGCTCAAACAGGGTCGGCTACACCTTC.

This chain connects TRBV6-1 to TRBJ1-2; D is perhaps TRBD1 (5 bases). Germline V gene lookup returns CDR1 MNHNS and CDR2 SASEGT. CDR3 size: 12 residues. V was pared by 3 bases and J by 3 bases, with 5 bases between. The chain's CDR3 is CASSDRDYGYTF. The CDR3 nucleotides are TGTGCCAGCAGTGACAGGGACTATGGCTACACCTTC.

CDR3 sequence (DNA): TGTGCCAGCAGTCCAACTCGGACAGGATATGGCTACACCTTC. It yields the protein CASSPTRTGYGYTF. The chain uses TRBV27 and TRBJ1-2, with 7 bases lining up with TRBD1. The CDR3 runs to 14 residues. V gave up 5 bases and J gave up 5 bases; unmatched junction bases: 8. The germline gives CDR1 MNHEY, CDR2 SMNVEV (reference sequence).

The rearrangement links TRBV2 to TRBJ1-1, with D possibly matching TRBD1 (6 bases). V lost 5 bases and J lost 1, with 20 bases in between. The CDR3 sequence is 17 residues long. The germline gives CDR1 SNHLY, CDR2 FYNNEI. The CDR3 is CASSLNPGHLRNTEAFF. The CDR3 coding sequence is TGTGCCAGCAGTCTTAATCCGGGACACCTAAGGAACACTGAAGCTTTCTTT. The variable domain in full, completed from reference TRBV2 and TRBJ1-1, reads EPEVTQTPSHQVTQMGQEVILRCVPISNHLYFYWYRQILGQKVEFLVSFYNNEISEKSEIFDDQFSVERPDGSNFTLKIRSTKLEDSAMYFCASSLNPGHLRNTEAFFGQGTRLTVV.

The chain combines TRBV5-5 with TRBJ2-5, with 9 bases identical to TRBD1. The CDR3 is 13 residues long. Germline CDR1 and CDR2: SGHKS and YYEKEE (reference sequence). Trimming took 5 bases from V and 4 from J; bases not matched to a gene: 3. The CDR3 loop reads CASRTGGRETQYF. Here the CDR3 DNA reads TGTGCCAGCAGGACAGGGGGTCGAGAGACCCAGTACTTC.

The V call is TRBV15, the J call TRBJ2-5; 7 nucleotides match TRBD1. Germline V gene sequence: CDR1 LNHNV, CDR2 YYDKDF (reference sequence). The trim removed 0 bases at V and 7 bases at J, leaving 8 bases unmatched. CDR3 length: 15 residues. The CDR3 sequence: CATSRDMTGQATQYF. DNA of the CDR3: TGTGCCACCAGCAGAGACATGACAGGGCAGGCGACCCAGTACTTC. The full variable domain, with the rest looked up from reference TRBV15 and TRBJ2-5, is DAMVIQNPRYQVTQFGKPVTLSCSQTLNHNVMYWYQQKSSQAPKLLFHYYDKDFNNEADTPDNFQSRRPNTSFCFLDIRSPGLGDTAMYLCATSRDMTGQATQYFGPGTRLLVL.

The DNA for the CDR3 is TGTGCCAGCAGTGCGGGGAATAGCAATCAGCCCCAGCATTTT. Its translation is CASSAGNSNQPQHF. The chain couples TRBV25-1 to TRBJ1-5; D uncertain. V was shortened by 4 bases and J by 0 bases, with 7 bases between the two germline ends. There are 14 residues in the CDR3. Germline CDR1 and CDR2: MGHDK and SYGVNS.

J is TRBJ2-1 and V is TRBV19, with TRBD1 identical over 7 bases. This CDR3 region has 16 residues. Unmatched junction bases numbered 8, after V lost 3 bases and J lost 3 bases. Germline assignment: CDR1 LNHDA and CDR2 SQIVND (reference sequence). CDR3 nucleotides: TGTGCCAGTAGTATCCTGACAGGGAAACGCTACAATGAGCAGTTCTTC. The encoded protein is CASSILTGKRYNEQFF. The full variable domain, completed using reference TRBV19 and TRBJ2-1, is DGGITQSPKYLFRKEGQNVTLSCEQNLNHDAMYWYRQDPGQGLRLIYYSQIVNDFQKGDIAEGYSVSREKKESFPLTVTSAQKNPTAFYLCASSILTGKRYNEQFFGPGTRLTVL.

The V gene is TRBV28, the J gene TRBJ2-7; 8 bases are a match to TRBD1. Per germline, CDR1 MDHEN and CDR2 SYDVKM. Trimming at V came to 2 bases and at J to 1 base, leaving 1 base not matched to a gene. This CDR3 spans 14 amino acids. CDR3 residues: CASSLRDRSYEQYF. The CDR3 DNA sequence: TGTGCCAGCAGTTTAAGGGACAGGTCCTACGAGCAGTACTTC.

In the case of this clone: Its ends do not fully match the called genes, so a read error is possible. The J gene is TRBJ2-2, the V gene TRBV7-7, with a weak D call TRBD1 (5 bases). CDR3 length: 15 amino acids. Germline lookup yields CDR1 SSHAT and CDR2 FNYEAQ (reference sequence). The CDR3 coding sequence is TGTGCTAGCAGCCCCCGGCGGCAGGGATACGGGGAGCTGTTTTTT. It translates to CASSPRRQGYGELFF. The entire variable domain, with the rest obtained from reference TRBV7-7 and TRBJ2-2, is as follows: GAGVSQSPRYKVTKRGQDVTLRCDPISSHATLYWYQQALGQGPEFLTYFNYEAQPDKSGLPSDRFSAERPEGSISTLTIQRTEQRDSAMYRCASSPRRQGYGELFFGEGSRLTVL.

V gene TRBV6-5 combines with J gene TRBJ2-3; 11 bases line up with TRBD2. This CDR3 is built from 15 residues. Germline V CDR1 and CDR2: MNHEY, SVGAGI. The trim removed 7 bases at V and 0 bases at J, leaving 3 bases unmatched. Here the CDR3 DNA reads TGTGCCAGCACACTAGCGGGGGCCAGCACAGATACGCAGTATTTT. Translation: CASTLAGASTDTQYF.

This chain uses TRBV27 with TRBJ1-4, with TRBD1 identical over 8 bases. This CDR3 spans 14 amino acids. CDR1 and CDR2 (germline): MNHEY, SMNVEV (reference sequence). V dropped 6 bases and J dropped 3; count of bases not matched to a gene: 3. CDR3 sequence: CASSLQGANEKLFF. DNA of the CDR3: TGTGCCAGCAGCTTACAGGGGGCTAATGAAAAACTGTTTTTT. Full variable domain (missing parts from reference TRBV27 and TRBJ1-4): EAQVTQNPRYLITVTGKKLTVTCSQNMNHEYMSWYRQDPGLGLRQIYYSMNVEVTDKGDVPEGYKVSRKEKRNFPLILESPSPNQTSLYFCASSLQGANEKLFFGSGTQLSVL.

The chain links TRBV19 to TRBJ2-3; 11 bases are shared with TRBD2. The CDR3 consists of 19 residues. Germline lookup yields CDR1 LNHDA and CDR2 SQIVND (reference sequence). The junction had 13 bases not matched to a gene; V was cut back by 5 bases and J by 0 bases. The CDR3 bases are TGTGCCAGTAGTCTCCGACTAGCGGGGAGACAAACTAGCACAGATACGCAGTATTTT. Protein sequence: CASSLRLAGRQTSTDTQYF.

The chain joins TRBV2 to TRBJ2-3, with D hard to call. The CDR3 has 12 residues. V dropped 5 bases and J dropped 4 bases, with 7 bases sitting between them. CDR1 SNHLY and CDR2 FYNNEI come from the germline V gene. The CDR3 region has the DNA TGTGCCAGCAGTCCCCAGGCAGATACGCAGTATTTT. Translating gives CASSPQADTQYF.

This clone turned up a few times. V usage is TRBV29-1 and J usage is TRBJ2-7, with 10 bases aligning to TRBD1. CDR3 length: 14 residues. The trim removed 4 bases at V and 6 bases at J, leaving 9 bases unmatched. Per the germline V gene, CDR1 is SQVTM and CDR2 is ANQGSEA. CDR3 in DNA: TGCAGCGTTGCTCCGGGACAGGGGCCTCGCGAGCAGTACTTC. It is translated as CSVAPGQGPREQYF.

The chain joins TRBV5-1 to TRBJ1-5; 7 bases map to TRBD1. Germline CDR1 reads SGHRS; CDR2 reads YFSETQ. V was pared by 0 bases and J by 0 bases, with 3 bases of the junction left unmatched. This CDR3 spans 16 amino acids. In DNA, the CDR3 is TGCGCCAGCAGCTTGGGGGGGACAGCTAGCAATCAGCCCCAGCATTTT. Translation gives CASSLGGTASNQPQHF.

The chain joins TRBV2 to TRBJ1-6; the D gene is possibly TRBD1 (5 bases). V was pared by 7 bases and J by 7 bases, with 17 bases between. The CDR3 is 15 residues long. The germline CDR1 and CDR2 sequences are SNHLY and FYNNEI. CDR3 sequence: CASTKAGGGNSPLHF. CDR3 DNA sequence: TGTGCCAGCACCAAAGCCGGGGGTGGGAATTCACCCCTCCACTTT.

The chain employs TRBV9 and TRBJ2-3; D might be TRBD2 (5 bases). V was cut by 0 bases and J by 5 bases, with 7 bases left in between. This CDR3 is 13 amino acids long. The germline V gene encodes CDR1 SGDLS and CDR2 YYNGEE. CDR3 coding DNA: TGTGCCAGCAGCGTAGACAGCGGAGATACGCAGTATTTT. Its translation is CASSVDSGDTQYF.

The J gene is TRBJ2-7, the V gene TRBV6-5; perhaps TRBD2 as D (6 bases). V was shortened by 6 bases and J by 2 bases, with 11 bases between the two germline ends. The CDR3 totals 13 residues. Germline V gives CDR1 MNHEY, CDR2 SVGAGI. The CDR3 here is CASSRRGTYEQYV. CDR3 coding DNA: TGTGCCAGCAGCAGGCGGGGCACCTACGAGCAGTACGTC.

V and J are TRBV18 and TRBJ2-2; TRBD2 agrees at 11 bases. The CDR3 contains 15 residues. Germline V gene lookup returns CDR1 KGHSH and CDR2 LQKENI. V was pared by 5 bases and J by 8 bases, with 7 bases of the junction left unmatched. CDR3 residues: CASSGGLAGPGELFF. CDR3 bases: TGTGCCAGCTCAGGCGGACTAGCGGGTCCTGGGGAGCTGTTTTTT.

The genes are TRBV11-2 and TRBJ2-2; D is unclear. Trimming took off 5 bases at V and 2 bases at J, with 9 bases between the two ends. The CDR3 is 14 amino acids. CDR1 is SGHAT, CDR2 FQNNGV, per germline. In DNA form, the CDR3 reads TGTGCCAGCAGCCCTACTACCAACACCGGGGAGCTGTTTTTT. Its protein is CASSPTTNTGELFF.

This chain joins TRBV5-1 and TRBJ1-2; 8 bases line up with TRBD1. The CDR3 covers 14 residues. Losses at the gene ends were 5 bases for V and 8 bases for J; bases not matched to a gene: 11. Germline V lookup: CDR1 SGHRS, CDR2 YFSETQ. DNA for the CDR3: TGCGCCAGCAGTATCTCCTACAGGGGGTCCGGCTACACCTTC. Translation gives CASSISYRGSGYTF. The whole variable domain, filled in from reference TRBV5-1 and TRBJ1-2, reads KAGVTQTPRYLIKTRGQQVTLSCSPISGHRSVSWYQQTPGQGLQFLFEYFSETQRNKGNFPGRFSGRQFSNSRSEMNVSTLELGDSALYLCASSISYRGSGYTFGSGTRLTVV.

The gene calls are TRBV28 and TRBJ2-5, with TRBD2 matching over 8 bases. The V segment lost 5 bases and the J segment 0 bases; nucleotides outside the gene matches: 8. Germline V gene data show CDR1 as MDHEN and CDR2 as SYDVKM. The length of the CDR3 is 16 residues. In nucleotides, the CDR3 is TGTGCCAGCAGTGGTACCCAGCGGGGGTACCAAGAGACCCAGTACTTC. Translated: CASSGTQRGYQETQYF.

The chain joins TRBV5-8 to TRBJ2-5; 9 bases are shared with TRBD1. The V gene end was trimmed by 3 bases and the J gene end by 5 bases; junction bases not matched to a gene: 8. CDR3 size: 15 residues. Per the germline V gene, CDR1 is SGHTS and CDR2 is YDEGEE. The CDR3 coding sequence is TGTGCCAGCAGCTCCGGGACAGGGACTGGGGAGACCCAGTACTTC. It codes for CASSSGTGTGETQYF. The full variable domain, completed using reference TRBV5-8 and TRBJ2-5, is EAGVTQSPTHLIKTRGQQATLRCSPISGHTSVYWYQQALGLGLQFLLWYDEGEERNRGNFPPRFSGRQFPNYSSELNVNALELEDSALYLCASSSGTGTGETQYFGPGTRLLVL.

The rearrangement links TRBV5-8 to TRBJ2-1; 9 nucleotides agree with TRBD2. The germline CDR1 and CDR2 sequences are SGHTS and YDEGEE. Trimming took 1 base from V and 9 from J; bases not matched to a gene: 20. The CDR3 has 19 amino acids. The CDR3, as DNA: TGTGCCAGCAGCTTGTCGCTTTCTTCGGGGCTAGCGGGGCTGAGTGAGCAGTTCTTC. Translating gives CASSLSLSSGLAGLSEQFF.